This paragraph covers one T cell receptor beta chain sequence. Its target is not known. The assay was immunoSEQ multiplex PCR, and TCRdb's table has in-frame clones only and misses some. The sample contains about 60,000 clones, around 83% of which appear only once. This sample stems from a study of T cell responses to AZD1222 COVID-19 vaccine. Points from the study as a whole: Spike-specific TCR breadth and depth went up after people got two AZD1222 doses. Targeting of unmutated variant regions was reportedly seen in nearly half of spike-specific TCRs.

This CDR3 region has 17 residues. CDR1 is SQVTM and CDR2 is ANQGSEA in the germline V gene. V was trimmed by 4 bases and J by 6 bases, leaving 25 bases between them. The sequencing used peripheral blood, collected on day 0 of MenACWY control vaccination. V usage is TRBV29-1 and J usage is TRBJ2-1, with D perhaps matching TRBD1 or TRBD2 (6 bases each). The sequence derives from an adult in good health. The CDR3 coding sequence is TGCAGCGTTGTACTTAACAGGGACTGGGTTAGTCGCAATGAGCAGTTCTTC. Amino acid sequence: CSVVLNRDWVSRNEQFF.